The T cell receptor (beta chain) under discussion was sequenced for a study of cytomegalovirus exposure and HLA in healthy donors. Study conclusions and caveats: The HLA-A and HLA-B alleles of most subjects were reportedly predicted accurately from TCR beta sequences. V- and J-gene trimming in TCR beta was tied to a missense DCLRE1C variant by an analysis performed later. CMV serostatus was the only immune exposure information that was available.

Both 60 Vbeta primers and 13 Jbeta primers went into the PCR. Profiling relied on immunoSEQ multiplex PCR, and the TCRdb table lists in-frame clones only, not all of them. Of around 200,000 clones listed, roughly 80% are singletons. Regarding this clone: Its antigen remains unidentified.

The material sequenced was PBMCs. This TCR derives from a middle-aged man in good health and CMV-seropositive.

CDR3 sequence: CASSLRDSEAFF. The CDR3 DNA follows: TGCGCCAGCAGCTTACGGGACAGTGAAGCTTTCTTT. The genes are TRBV5-1 and TRBJ1-1; 7 nucleotides match TRBD1. Germline CDR1 is SGHRS and CDR2 is YFSETQ. This CDR3 is 12 amino acids long. V was pared by 2 bases and J by 7 bases, with 2 bases of the junction left unmatched. The whole variable domain, filled in from reference TRBV5-1 and TRBJ1-1, reads KAGVTQTPRYLIKTRGQQVTLSCSPISGHRSVSWYQQTPGQGLQFLFEYFSETQRNKGNFPGRFSGRQFSNSRSEMNVSTLELGDSALYLCASSLRDSEAFFGQGTRLTVV.